This T cell receptor beta chain stems from a study of human T cells and chemical hapten exposure. The time point was: healthy volunteer bleed at 6 weeks. Sequencing started from total RNA isolated from unfractionated whole blood. This clonotype was recorded many times. Antigen specificity is unknown. Findings and limits, study-wide: DPC sensitization produced no change in TCRs with frequency above 1 in 1000.

The library tagged each cDNA molecule with unique molecular identifiers. Per the original methods: TCR counts had a median of approximately 87,000 per sample and spanned roughly 20,000 to 750,000. TCRdb independently ran MiXCR on the RACE reads; one entry per CDR3 protein. None of the V and J calls come from the authors' own analysis; TCRdb made them. The sample has about 79,000 distinct CDR3 sequences; around 8.7% are singletons. Germline V gene sequence: CDR1 MNHEY, CDR2 SVGAGI. The V and J ends lost 0 bases and 5 bases respectively, with 16 bases between them. The CDR3 length is 16 residues. The chain joins TRBV6-5 to TRBJ1-2; D remains unclear. This receptor was obtained from a male donor in good health. Some clones in this sample may be carry-over from other donors' samples. Sequencing was done on a sample of whole blood. The CDR3 nucleotides read TGTGCCAGCAGTTACTCAGGCAGCTTTGCCCGTTATGGCTACACCTTC. Protein sequence: CASSYSGSFARYGYTF.